A selection of T cell receptor beta chains follows, all from one sample in a study of shared clonotypes between healthy human individuals. Using immunoSEQ multiplex PCR, the repertoire was profiled, and TCRdb retains in-frame clones only, with some absent. The table shows millions of clones, with roughly 96% occurring only once. The sample comprised naive CD4+ T cells sorted from blood. Receptors originate from a man aged 18 to 30 in good health. CDR3s include the opening cysteine and the closing phenylalanine or tryptophan. D genes are given only for firm matches. The listing skips clone size in some rows; elsewhere it reads once, few, many or a size class.

V: TRBV5-1
size: -
J: TRBJ2-5
D: -
CDR3: CASSVGAIQETQYF
DNA: TGCGCCAGCAGCGTAGGCGCTATCCAAGAGACCCAGTACTTC

V: TRBV29-1
size: few
J: TRBJ1-1
D: -
CDR3: CSVGNRMNTEAFF
DNA: TGCAGCGTTGGGAACAGGATGAACACTGAAGCTTTCTTT

V: TRBV5-4
size: -
J: TRBJ2-7
D: TRBD1
CDR3: CASSFGTETSEQYF
DNA: TGTGCCAGCAGCTTCGGGACAGAGACCTCCGAGCAGTACTTC

V: TRBV5-1
size: -
J: TRBJ2-2
D: -
CDR3: CASGRQTGGELFF
DNA: TGCGCCAGCGGACGGCAGACGGGTGGGGAGCTGTTTTTT

V: TRBV30
size: -
J: TRBJ1-1
D: TRBD1
CDR3: CAWSGTGEAAFF
DNA: TGTGCCTGGAGTGGGACAGGGGAGGCAGCTTTCTTT

V: TRBV18
size: -
J: TRBJ1-1
D: -
CDR3: CASSPGPGNTEAFF
DNA: TGTGCCAGCTCACCAGGGCCCGGGAACACTGAAGCTTTCTTT

V: TRBV7-2
size: -
J: TRBJ1-4
D: -
CDR3: CASSIRQNPNEKLFF
DNA: TGTGCCAGCAGCATCAGACAGAACCCTAATGAAAAACTGTTTTTT

V: TRBV5-6
size: -
J: TRBJ2-1
D: -
CDR3: CASSLYDQLLSYNEQFF
DNA: TGTGCCAGCAGCCTCTATGACCAGCTCCTCTCCTACAATGAGCAGTTCTTC

V: TRBV4-1
size: -
J: TRBJ1-2
D: TRBD1
CDR3: CASSHATGANYGYTF
DNA: TGCGCCAGCAGCCACGCGACAGGGGCTAACTATGGCTACACCTTC

V: TRBV29-1
size: -
J: TRBJ1-3
D: -
CDR3: CSVNSGNTIYF
DNA: TGCAGCGTAAACTCTGGAAACACCATATATTTT

V: TRBV6-6
size: -
J: TRBJ2-3
D: TRBD2
CDR3: CASSRLAGITDTQYF
DNA: TGTGCCAGCAGTCGACTAGCGGGGATCACAGATACGCAGTATTTT

V: TRBV7-8
size: -
J: TRBJ2-3
D: TRBD1
CDR3: CASSSGQDGGSQYF
DNA: TGTGCCAGCAGCTCGGGACAGGATGGGGGTTCGCAGTATTTT

V: TRBV6-1
size: -
J: TRBJ2-5
D: TRBD2
CDR3: CASSEALAAQETQYF
DNA: TGTGCCAGCAGTGAGGCCCTAGCGGCCCAAGAGACCCAGTACTTC

V: TRBV5-6
size: -
J: TRBJ1-3
D: -
CDR3: CASSYREAGNTIYF
DNA: TGTGCCAGCAGCTACAGGGAGGCGGGAAACACCATATATTTT

V: TRBV5-4
size: -
J: TRBJ1-2
D: -
CDR3: CASSLDPGSYGYTF
DNA: TGTGCCAGCAGCTTGGATCCGGGCAGCTATGGCTACACCTTC

V: TRBV5-4
size: -
J: TRBJ2-5
D: -
CDR3: CASSPPHQETQYF
DNA: TGTGCCAGCAGCCCCCCGCATCAAGAGACCCAGTACTTC

V: TRBV5-1
size: -
J: TRBJ2-5
D: -
CDR3: CASSWGTAETTQYF
DNA: TGCGCCAGCAGCTGGGGGACCGCGGAGACGACCCAGTACTTC

V: TRBV18
size: -
J: TRBJ2-3
D: -
CDR3: CASSEGDTQYF
DNA: TGTGCCAGCTCAGAAGGAGATACGCAGTATTTT

V: TRBV28
size: -
J: TRBJ1-4
D: -
CDR3: CASSLAGGSNEKLFF
DNA: TGTGCCAGCAGTTTAGCCGGGGGCAGTAATGAAAAACTGTTTTTT

V: TRBV28
size: few
J: TRBJ2-7
D: TRBD1
CDR3: CASSPGTGVYEQYF
DNA: TGTGCCAGCAGCCCCGGGACAGGGGTCTACGAGCAGTACTTC

V: TRBV27
size: -
J: TRBJ1-3
D: -
CDR3: CASSLSQGSGNTIYF
DNA: TGTGCCAGCAGTTTAAGTCAGGGGAGCGGAAACACCATATATTTT

V: TRBV29-1
size: once
J: TRBJ1-4
D: -
CDR3: CSVVIGGIGEKLFF
DNA: TGCAGCGTTGTAATTGGTGGGATTGGTGAAAAACTGTTTTTT

V: TRBV6-1
size: -
J: TRBJ1-2
D: TRBD1
CDR3: CASSDRTGGANNYGYTF
DNA: TGTGCCAGCAGTGACCGGACAGGGGGCGCGAACAACTATGGCTACACCTTC

V: TRBV27
size: -
J: TRBJ2-7
D: TRBD2
CDR3: CASSLAGGYEQYF
DNA: TGTGCCAGCAGTTTAGCGGGAGGGTACGAGCAGTACTTC

V: TRBV6-6
size: -
J: TRBJ2-7
D: -
CDR3: CASTEQGPYEQYF
DNA: TGTGCCAGCACCGAACAAGGGCCCTACGAGCAGTACTTC

V: TRBV18
size: -
J: TRBJ1-6
D: -
CDR3: CASSSWRTGDSPLHF
DNA: TGTGCCAGCTCAAGTTGGCGGACCGGGGATTCACCCCTCCACTTT

V: TRBV2
size: -
J: TRBJ2-1
D: TRBD2
CDR3: CASSLLAGVGNEQFF
DNA: TGTGCCAGCAGTCTTTTAGCGGGAGTGGGCAATGAGCAGTTCTTC

V: TRBV5-4
size: -
J: TRBJ2-7
D: TRBD2
CDR3: CASSRAGEQAYEQYF
DNA: TGTGCCAGCAGCCGAGCGGGAGAACAAGCCTACGAGCAGTACTTC

V: TRBV4-1
size: once
J: TRBJ1-5
D: TRBD1
CDR3: CASSPGQGGDQPQHF
DNA: TGCGCCAGCAGCCCCGGACAGGGTGGCGATCAGCCCCAGCATTTT

V: TRBV5-6
size: -
J: TRBJ2-1
D: -
CDR3: CASSFLARDQKEQFF
DNA: TGTGCCAGCAGCTTTTTGGCCCGGGACCAAAAAGAGCAGTTCTTC

V: TRBV11-2
size: -
J: TRBJ2-7
D: TRBD2
CDR3: CASTLRAGGALNEQYF
DNA: TGTGCCAGCACCCTGAGAGCGGGGGGGGCCTTGAACGAGCAGTACTTC

V: TRBV30
size: -
J: TRBJ2-7
D: -
CDR3: CAWSRRADEQYF
DNA: TGTGCCTGGAGTAGGAGGGCAGACGAGCAGTACTTC

V: TRBV4-1
size: once
J: TRBJ2-1
D: -
CDR3: CASSQPFDEQFF
DNA: TGCGCCAGCAGCCAGCCTTTCGATGAGCAGTTCTTC

V: TRBV7-3
size: -
J: TRBJ2-2
D: TRBD1
CDR3: CASSPDGQGWNTGELFF
DNA: TGTGCCAGCAGCCCTGATGGACAGGGATGGAACACCGGGGAGCTGTTTTTT

V: TRBV2
size: -
J: TRBJ1-1
D: -
CDR3: CASTAVAMNTEAFF
DNA: TGTGCCAGCACCGCCGTTGCTATGAACACTGAAGCTTTCTTT

V: TRBV14
size: -
J: TRBJ2-3
D: TRBD2
CDR3: CASSSLAGKTDTQYF
DNA: TGTGCCAGCAGCTCACTAGCGGGGAAAACAGATACGCAGTATTTT

V: TRBV10-3
size: -
J: TRBJ2-2
D: -
CDR3: CAIMNGNTGELFF
DNA: TGTGCCATCATGAACGGAAACACCGGGGAGCTGTTTTTT

V: TRBV5-4
size: -
J: TRBJ1-5
D: TRBD1
CDR3: CASSLDPGGTEPQHF
DNA: TGTGCCAGCAGCTTGGATCCAGGGGGCACGGAGCCCCAGCATTTT

V: TRBV9
size: -
J: TRBJ1-6
D: -
CDR3: CASSASRSYNSPLHF
DNA: TGTGCCAGCAGCGCCTCAAGGTCCTATAATTCACCCCTCCACTTT

V: TRBV25-1
size: -
J: TRBJ2-1
D: TRBD1
CDR3: CASSEYSHGTGTYNEQFF
DNA: TGTGCCAGCAGTGAATATTCCCACGGGACAGGTACCTACAATGAGCAGTTCTTC

V: TRBV7-9
size: -
J: TRBJ2-3
D: -
CDR3: CASSLDGAASTDTQYF
DNA: TGTGCCAGCAGCTTAGATGGGGCAGCAAGCACAGATACGCAGTATTTT